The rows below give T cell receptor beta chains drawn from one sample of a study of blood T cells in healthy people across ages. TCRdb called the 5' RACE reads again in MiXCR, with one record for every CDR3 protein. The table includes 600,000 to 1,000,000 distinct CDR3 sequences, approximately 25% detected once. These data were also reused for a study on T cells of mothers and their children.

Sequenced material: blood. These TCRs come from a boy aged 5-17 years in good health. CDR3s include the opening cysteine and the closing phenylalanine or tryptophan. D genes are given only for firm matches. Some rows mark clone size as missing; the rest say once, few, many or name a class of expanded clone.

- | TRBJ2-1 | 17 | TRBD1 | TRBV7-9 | CASSLYEIWDRNNEQFF | TGTGCCAGCAGCTTATACGAGATTTGGGACAGGAACAATGAGCAGTTCTTC
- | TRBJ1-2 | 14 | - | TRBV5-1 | CASSLATAENGYTF | TGCGCCAGCAGCTTGGCAACAGCGGAGAATGGCTACACCTTC
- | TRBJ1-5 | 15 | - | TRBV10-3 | CAISEVGSSNQPQHF | TGTGCCATCAGTGAGGTAGGGAGTAGCAATCAACCCCAGCATTTT
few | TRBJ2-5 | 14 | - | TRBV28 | CASSLFVRKVRRFF | TGTGCCAGCAGTTTATTCGTACGGAAGGTCCGGCGTTTCTTC
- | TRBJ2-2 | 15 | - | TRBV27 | CASSLGFGNTGELFF | TGTGCCAGCAGTTTGGGTTTTGGGAACACCGGGGAGCTGTTTTTT
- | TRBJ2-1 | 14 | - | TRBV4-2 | CASSQLSPYNEQFF | TGTGCCAGCAGCCAGCTCTCACCTTACAATGAGCAGTTCTTC
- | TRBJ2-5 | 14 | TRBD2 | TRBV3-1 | CASRPWAGGETQYF | TGTGCCAGCAGACCCTGGGCGGGAGGAGAGACCCAGTACTTC
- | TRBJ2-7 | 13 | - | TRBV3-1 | CASSQVVAYEQYF | TGTGCCAGCAGCCAAGTGGTTGCTTACGAGCAGTACTTC
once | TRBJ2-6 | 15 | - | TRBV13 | CASSLGVSLANVLTF | TGTGCCAGCAGCTTGGGGGTCTCTTTGGCCAACGTCCTGACTTTC
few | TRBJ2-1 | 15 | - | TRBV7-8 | CASSFAGPGAGEQFF | TGTGCCAGCAGCTTCGCCGGGCCAGGGGCCGGGGAGCAGTTCTTC
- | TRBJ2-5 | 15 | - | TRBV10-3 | CAISESYGPSIEQYF | TGTGCCATCAGTGAGTCGTACGGGCCCTCGATTGAGCAGTACTTC
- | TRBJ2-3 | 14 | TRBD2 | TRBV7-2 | CASSLTSGGAPQYF | TGTGCCAGCAGCCTGACTAGCGGGGGGGCCCCGCAGTATTTT
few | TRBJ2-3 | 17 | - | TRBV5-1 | CASSEKVSGSSTDTQYF | TGCGCCAGCAGCGAGAAGGTGAGCGGCTCTAGCACAGATACGCAGTATTTT
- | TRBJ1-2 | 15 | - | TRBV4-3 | CASSQDWGGTYAYTF | TGCGCCAGCAGCCAAGATTGGGGGGGGACGTATGCCTACACCTTC
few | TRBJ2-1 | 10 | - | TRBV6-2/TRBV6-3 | CASKRTNEFF | TGTGCCAGCAAAAGGACAAATGAATTCTTC
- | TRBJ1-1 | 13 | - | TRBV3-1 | CASSLRTRKEAFF | TGTGCCAGCAGCCTGCGGACGCGAAAGGAAGCTTTCTTT
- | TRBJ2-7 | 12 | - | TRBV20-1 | CSASDGSPRPVF | TGCAGTGCTAGCGACGGGAGCCCCCGTCCGGTCTTC
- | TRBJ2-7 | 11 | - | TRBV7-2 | CTSSWAYEQYF | TGTACCAGCAGCTGGGCCTACGAGCAGTACTTC
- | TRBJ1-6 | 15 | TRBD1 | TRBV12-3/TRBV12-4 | CASSLGRQGGSPLHF | TGTGCCAGCAGTTTAGGGAGACAGGGCGGCTCACCCCTCCACTTT
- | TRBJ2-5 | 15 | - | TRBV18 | CASSPTPEIQETQYF | TGTGCCAGCTCACCGACACCGGAGATCCAAGAGACCCAGTACTTC
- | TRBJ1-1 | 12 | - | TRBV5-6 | CASSLAFREAFF | TGTGCCAGCAGCTTGGCCTTTAGGGAAGCTTTCTTT
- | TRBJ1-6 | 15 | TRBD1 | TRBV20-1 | CSARGKGTEGSPLHF | TGCAGTGCTAGAGGGAAAGGGACAGAGGGTTCACCCCTCCACTTT
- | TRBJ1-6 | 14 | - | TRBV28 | CASTLKEGEPPLHF | TGTGCCAGCACCCTAAAAGAGGGGGAACCACCCCTCCACTTT
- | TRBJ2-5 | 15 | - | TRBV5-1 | CASSFLDLVGETQYF | TGCGCCAGCAGCTTTTTGGATCTGGTCGGAGAGACCCAGTACTTC
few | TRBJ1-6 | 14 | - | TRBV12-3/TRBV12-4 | CASRPMEGVTPLHF | TGTGCCAGCCGACCGATGGAAGGAGTAACGCCCCTCCACTTT
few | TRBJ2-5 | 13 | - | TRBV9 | CASSPPRSETQYF | TGTGCCAGCAGCCCCCCCCGGAGTGAGACCCAGTACTTC
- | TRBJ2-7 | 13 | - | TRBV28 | CASSLSPVHEQYF | TGTGCCAGCAGTTTAAGCCCCGTACACGAGCAGTACTTC
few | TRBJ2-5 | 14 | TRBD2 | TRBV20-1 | CSAKLAGRGETQYF | TGCAGTGCTAAGTTGGCAGGGAGGGGAGAGACCCAGTACTTC
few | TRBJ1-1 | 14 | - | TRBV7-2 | CASSKQGLNTEAFF | TGTGCCAGCAGCAAACAGGGTTTGAACACTGAAGCTTTCTTT
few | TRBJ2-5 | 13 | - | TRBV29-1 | CSVPAGSQETQYF | TGCAGCGTTCCGGCGGGGAGCCAAGAGACCCAGTACTTC
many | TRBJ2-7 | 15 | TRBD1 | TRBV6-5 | CASSYSGTGTYEQYF | TGTGCCAGCAGTTACTCGGGGACAGGAACCTACGAGCAGTACTTC
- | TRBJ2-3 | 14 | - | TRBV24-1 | CATSDRGSGDTQYF | TGTGCCACCAGCGACCGGGGGAGTGGAGATACGCAGTATTTT
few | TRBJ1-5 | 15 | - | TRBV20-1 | CSASEGGYSNQPQHF | TGCAGTGCTAGCGAGGGTGGGTATAGCAATCAGCCCCAGCATTTT
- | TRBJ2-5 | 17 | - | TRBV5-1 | CASSPQSPTVRQETQYF | TGCGCCAGCAGCCCACAGTCACCGACGGTGAGGCAAGAGACCCAGTACTTC
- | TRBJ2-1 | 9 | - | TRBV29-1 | CRPGNEQFF | TGCAGGCCCGGCAATGAGCAGTTCTTC
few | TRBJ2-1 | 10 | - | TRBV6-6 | CASSGPEQFF | TGTGCCAGCAGTGGACCAGAGCAGTTCTTC
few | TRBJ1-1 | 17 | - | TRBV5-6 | CASSLFAGLTMNTEAFF | TGTGCCAGCAGCTTGTTTGCAGGGCTGACGATGAACACTGAAGCTTTCTTT
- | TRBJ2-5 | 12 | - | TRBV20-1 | CSARDPFGAQYF | TGCAGTGCTAGAGACCCCTTCGGGGCCCAGTACTTC
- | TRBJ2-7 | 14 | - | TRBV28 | CASETPLRAYEQYF | TGTGCCAGCGAGACCCCCCTTCGGGCCTACGAGCAGTACTTC
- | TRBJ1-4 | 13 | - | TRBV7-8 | CASSPTLDEKLFF | TGTGCCAGCAGCCCGACTCTTGATGAAAAACTGTTTTTT
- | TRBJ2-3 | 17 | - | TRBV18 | CASSPDYPSEFADTQYF | TGTGCCAGCTCACCCGACTATCCTAGTGAGTTTGCAGATACGCAGTATTTT
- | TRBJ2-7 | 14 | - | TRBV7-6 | CASSFARSSYEQYF | TGTGCCAGCAGCTTCGCTAGGAGCTCCTACGAGCAGTACTTC
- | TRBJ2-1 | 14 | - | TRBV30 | CAWTPNRSYNEQFF | TGTGCCTGGACCCCAAACAGGTCCTACAATGAGCAGTTCTTC
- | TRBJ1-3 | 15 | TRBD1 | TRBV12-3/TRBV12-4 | CASNRLTGAGNTIYF | TGTGCCAGCAACCGCCTCACAGGGGCTGGAAACACCATATATTTT
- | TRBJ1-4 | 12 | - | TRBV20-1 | CSASEWNEKLFF | TGCAGTGCTAGTGAATGGAATGAAAAACTGTTTTTT
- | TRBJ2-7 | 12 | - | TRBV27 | CASSPYYDEQYF | TGTGCCAGCAGTCCTTATTATGACGAGCAGTACTTC
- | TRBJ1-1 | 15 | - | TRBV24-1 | CATSGGDRRNTEAFF | TGCGCCACCAGCGGCGGGGACCGACGGAACACTGAAGCTTTCTTT